These T cell receptor beta chains were read from a single sample in a study of cytomegalovirus exposure and HLA in healthy donors. Repertoires were generated with immunoSEQ multiplex PCR, while TCRdb's copy carries only in-frame clones and drops some. The listing records 40,000 to 45,000 clones. The sample was PBMCs. Receptors were obtained from a woman aged 30 to 39 in good health and CMV-seronegative. The CDR3 runs from the conserved cysteine through the conserved F or W. The order of the fields is V gene, J gene, CDR3 length, D gene, CDR3 protein, CDR3 DNA. A D gene is named only where the DNA matches it firmly.

V: TRBV5-8
J: TRBJ1-5
length: 16
D: -
CDR3: CASSPGHSYSNQPQHF
DNA: TGTGCCAGCAGCCCGGGACATTCGTATAGCAATCAGCCCCAGCATTTT

V: TRBV28
J: TRBJ1-4
length: 16
D: -
CDR3: CASSSLGAATNEKLFF
DNA: TGTGCCAGCAGTTCCTTGGGGGCCGCAACTAATGAAAAACTGTTTTTT

V: TRBV4-1
J: TRBJ2-7
length: 15
D: TRBD1
CDR3: CASSQTTGGSYEQYF
DNA: TGCGCCAGCAGCCAAACGACAGGGGGCTCCTACGAGCAGTACTTC

V: TRBV28
J: TRBJ2-7
length: 15
D: TRBD1
CDR3: CASINIRGPTYEQYF
DNA: TGTGCCAGCATAAACATCAGGGGGCCAACCTACGAGCAGTACTTC

V: TRBV5-1
J: TRBJ2-1
length: 15
D: -
CDR3: CASSLVAGLENEQFF
DNA: TGCGCCAGCAGCTTGGTGGCAGGGCTGGAGAATGAGCAGTTCTTC

V: TRBV7-6
J: TRBJ2-5
length: 16
D: -
CDR3: CASSFGGAGNQETQYF
DNA: TGTGCCAGCAGCTTCGGCGGAGCAGGGAACCAAGAGACCCAGTACTTC

V: TRBV28
J: TRBJ1-4
length: 16
D: -
CDR3: CASSFPSRGADEKLFF
DNA: TGTGCCAGCAGTTTTCCCTCCCGGGGGGCAGATGAAAAACTGTTTTTT

V: TRBV27
J: TRBJ2-2
length: 17
D: TRBD2
CDR3: CASTILGLAGDTGELFF
DNA: TGTGCCAGCACAATCTTGGGACTAGCGGGAGACACCGGGGAGCTGTTTTTT

V: TRBV29-1
J: TRBJ1-2
length: 13
D: TRBD1
CDR3: CSVAGTGDYGYTF
DNA: TGCAGCGTTGCCGGGACAGGAGACTATGGCTACACCTTC

V: TRBV5-1
J: TRBJ2-4
length: 15
D: TRBD2
CDR3: CASSLLAGAKNIQYF
DNA: TGCGCCAGCAGCTTGCTAGCGGGAGCCAAAAACATTCAGTACTTC